Sequencing of this T cell receptor (beta chain) was carried out in a study of shared clonotypes between healthy human individuals. Every subset had its genomic DNA shared out evenly among several immunoSEQ plates. Source study methods: Junction-only sequences without quality scores came from ImmunoSEQ, so filtering differed. This table comes from immunoSEQ multiplex PCR, and its TCRdb copy is limited to in-frame clones, with some not included. That table gives V, J and clone size, and the DNA gave D and trimming. The sample records around 1.6 million clones, about 98% being singletons. On this clone: Additional DNA sequences in this sample encode the identical CDR3.

Sequenced: naive CD4+ T cells sorted from blood. Subset here: CD45RA+ positively selected. The sequence was collected from a man under 40 in good health.

CDR3 nucleotides: TGCAGCGTCATAACTAGCGGGAGCTACAATGAGCAGTTCTTC. Residues: CSVITSGSYNEQFF. This rearrangement joins TRBV29-1 to TRBJ2-1; 11 bases agree with TRBD2. This CDR3 is 14 amino acids long. Germline V gene data show CDR1 as SQVTM and CDR2 as ANQGSEA. The ends lost 6 bases at V and 3 bases at J; junction bases unmatched: 4.